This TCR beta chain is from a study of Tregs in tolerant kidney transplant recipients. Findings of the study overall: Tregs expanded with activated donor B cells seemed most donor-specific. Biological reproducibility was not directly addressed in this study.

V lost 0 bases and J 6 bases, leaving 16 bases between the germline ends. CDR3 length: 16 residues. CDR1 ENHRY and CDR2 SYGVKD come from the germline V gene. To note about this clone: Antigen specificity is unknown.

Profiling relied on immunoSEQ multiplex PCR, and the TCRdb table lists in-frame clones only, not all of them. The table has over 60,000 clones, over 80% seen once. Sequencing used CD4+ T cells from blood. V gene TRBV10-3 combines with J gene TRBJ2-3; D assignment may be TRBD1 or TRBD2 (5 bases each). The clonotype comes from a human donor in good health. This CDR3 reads CAISESGTRGEDTQYF. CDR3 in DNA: TGTGCCATCAGTGAGTCCGGTACAAGAGGGGAGGATACGCAGTATTTT.